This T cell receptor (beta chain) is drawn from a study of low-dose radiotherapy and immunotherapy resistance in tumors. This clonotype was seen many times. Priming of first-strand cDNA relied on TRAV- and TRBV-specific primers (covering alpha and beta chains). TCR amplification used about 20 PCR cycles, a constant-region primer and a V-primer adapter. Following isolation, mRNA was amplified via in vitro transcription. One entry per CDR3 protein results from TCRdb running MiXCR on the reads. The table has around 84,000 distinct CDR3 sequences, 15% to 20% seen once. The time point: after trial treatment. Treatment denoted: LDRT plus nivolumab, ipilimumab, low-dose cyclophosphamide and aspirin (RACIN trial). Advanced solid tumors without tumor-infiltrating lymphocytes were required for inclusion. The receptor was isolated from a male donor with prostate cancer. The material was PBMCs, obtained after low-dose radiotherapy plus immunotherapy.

The CDR3 nucleotides are TGCAGTGCTAGAGGGACCGGGACAGACTTGTACCAAGAGACCCAGTACTTC. This sequence encodes CSARGTGTDLYQETQYF. V gene TRBV20-1 combines with J gene TRBJ2-5; 7 bases fit TRBD1. V was clipped by 1 base and J by 0 bases; unmatched bases: 11. The CDR3 totals 17 residues. Germline lookup yields CDR1 DFQATT and CDR2 SNEGSKA (reference sequence).